The 4 T cell receptor beta chains in this list originate from one sample, sequenced in a study of blood T cell repertoires in COVID-19. The protocol was immunoSEQ multiplex PCR, while the TCRdb copy is restricted to in-frame clones and leaves out a portion. The sample shows fewer than 300,000 clones, roughly 86% of them seen only once. What was sequenced was peripheral blood. These receptors all come from a middle-aged man who had recovered from COVID-19.

The genes are TRBV2 and TRBJ1-4; 12 bases line up with TRBD1. CDR3 length: 15 residues. V shed 10 bases and J 7 bases; nucleotides not matched to a gene: 10. Per germline, CDR1 SNHLY and CDR2 FYNNEI. CDR3 loop: CATMGTGGYGEKLFF. In nucleotides, the CDR3 is TGTGCCACCATGGGGACAGGGGGCTATGGTGAAAAACTGTTTTTT. Based on the CDR3 plus reference TRBV2 and TRBJ1-4, the full variable domain is EPEVTQTPSHQVTQMGQEVILRCVPISNHLYFYWYRQILGQKVEFLVSFYNNEISEKSEIFDDQFSVERPDGSNFTLKIRSTKLEDSAMYFCATMGTGGYGEKLFFGSGTQLSVL.

The V call is TRBV19, the J call TRBJ1-5; D not resolved. The CDR3 has 12 amino acids. Deletions cut 7 bases from V and 6 bases from J, with 10 bases between. Germline assignment: CDR1 LNHDA and CDR2 SQIVND (reference sequence). The CDR3 nucleotides read TGTGCCAGTAATTTGGCGGGTCAGCCCCAGCATTTT. It translates to CASNLAGQPQHF.

V usage is TRBV7-8 and J usage is TRBJ2-7; TRBD1 aligns across 8 bases. The CDR3 totals 16 residues. Germline V gene lookup returns CDR1 SGHVS and CDR2 FQNEAQ. The ends lost 2 bases at V and 6 bases at J; junction bases unmatched: 12. The CDR3 protein is CASSLRGGRTGFEQYF. The CDR3 region has the DNA TGTGCCAGCAGCTTACGGGGAGGTAGGACAGGGTTCGAGCAGTACTTC.

DNA of the CDR3: TGTGCCAGCAGTGAACCGGGACTAGCGGGTTACAATGAGCAGTTCTTC. This sequence encodes CASSEPGLAGYNEQFF. This chain joins TRBV2 and TRBJ2-1, with TRBD2 matching over 12 bases. Unmatched junction bases numbered 3, after V lost 2 bases and J lost 4 bases. The CDR3 consists of 16 residues. Germline loops: CDR1 SNHLY, CDR2 FYNNEI. The entire variable domain, with the rest obtained from reference TRBV2 and TRBJ2-1, is as follows: EPEVTQTPSHQVTQMGQEVILRCVPISNHLYFYWYRQILGQKVEFLVSFYNNEISEKSEIFDDQFSVERPDGSNFTLKIRSTKLEDSAMYFCASSEPGLAGYNEQFFGPGTRLTVL.